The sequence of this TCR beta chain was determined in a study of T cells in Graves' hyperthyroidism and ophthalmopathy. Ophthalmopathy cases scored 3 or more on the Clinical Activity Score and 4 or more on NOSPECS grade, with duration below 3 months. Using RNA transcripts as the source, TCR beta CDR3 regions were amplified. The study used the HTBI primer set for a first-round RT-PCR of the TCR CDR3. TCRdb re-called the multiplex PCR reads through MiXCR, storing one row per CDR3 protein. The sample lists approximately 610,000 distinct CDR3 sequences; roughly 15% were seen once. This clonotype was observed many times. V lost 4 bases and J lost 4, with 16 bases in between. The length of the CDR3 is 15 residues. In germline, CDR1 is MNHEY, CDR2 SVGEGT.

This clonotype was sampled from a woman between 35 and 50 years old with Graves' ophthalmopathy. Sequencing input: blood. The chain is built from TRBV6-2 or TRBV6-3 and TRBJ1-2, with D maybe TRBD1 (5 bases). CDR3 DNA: TGTGCCAGCAGTTCGGGGCTCGGTCCCTCCTATGGCTACACCTTC. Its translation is CASSSGLGPSYGYTF.